This TCR beta chain was documented in a study of blood T cell repertoires in COVID-19. Study as a whole: PBMCs, B-cell-depleted T cells, or T cells provided the cDNA or gDNA that made up the material.

This clone appeared once. The table came from immunoSEQ multiplex PCR; TCRdb's copy has only in-frame clones and leaves some out. The sample lists 52,000 or so clones; around 84% were seen once. Sample: peripheral blood. The sequence was obtained from a man aged 50 to 60 with acute or convalescent COVID-19.

CDR3 coding DNA: TGTGCCAGCAGCTTAGGACAGGTGGAGAACACTGAAGCTTTCTTT. Its protein product is CASSLGQVENTEAFF. The chain is built from TRBV7-9 and TRBJ1-1; D might be TRBD1 (6 bases). Germline values: CDR1 SEHNR, CDR2 FQNEAQ (reference sequence). With 1 base removed from V and 1 base from J, the gap between germline ends came to 10 bases. The CDR3 spans 15 residues.